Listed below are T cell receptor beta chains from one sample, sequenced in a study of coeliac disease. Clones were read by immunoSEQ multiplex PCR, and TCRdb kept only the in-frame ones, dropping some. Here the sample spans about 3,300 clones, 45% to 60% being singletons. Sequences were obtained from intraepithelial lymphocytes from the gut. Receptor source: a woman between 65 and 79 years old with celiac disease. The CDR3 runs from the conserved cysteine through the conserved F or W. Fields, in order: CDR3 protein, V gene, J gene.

cdr3_aa: CASSRDTPGLVLLEQYF; v_call: TRBV4-2; j_call: TRBJ2-7
cdr3_aa: CASTQTDTQYF; v_call: TRBV13; j_call: TRBJ2-3
cdr3_aa: CASAILRGTDTQYF; v_call: TRBV27; j_call: TRBJ2-3
cdr3_aa: CASSREQGAYYNSPLHF; v_call: TRBV4-3; j_call: TRBJ1-6
cdr3_aa: CASSQAQGSARGYTF; v_call: TRBV4-3; j_call: TRBJ1-2
cdr3_aa: CASCSIREEEQYF; v_call: TRBV7-2; j_call: TRBJ2-7
cdr3_aa: CASKGTDYNEQFF; v_call: TRBV7-2; j_call: TRBJ2-1
cdr3_aa: CASSRGQGTLFDEQYF; v_call: TRBV4-1; j_call: TRBJ2-7
cdr3_aa: CASSFFRDRGRGEQYF; v_call: TRBV7-9; j_call: TRBJ2-7
cdr3_aa: CASSSWTGGDNQPQHF; v_call: TRBV27; j_call: TRBJ1-5
cdr3_aa: CTSRKRGCAQSRANVLTF; v_call: TRBV1; j_call: TRBJ2-6
cdr3_aa: CASSLRRVNQETQYF; v_call: TRBV28; j_call: TRBJ2-5
cdr3_aa: CASSSSTGSYSTDTQYF; v_call: TRBV27; j_call: TRBJ2-3
cdr3_aa: CASCPGTGVNEQFF; v_call: TRBV27; j_call: TRBJ2-1
cdr3_aa: CASSLPQGNSGNTIYF; v_call: TRBV7-9; j_call: TRBJ1-3
cdr3_aa: CASSQAPSGGAREQFF; v_call: TRBV4-3; j_call: TRBJ2-1
cdr3_aa: CATSRKWDREYEQYF; v_call: TRBV15; j_call: -
cdr3_aa: CASSLAGTDNEQYF; v_call: TRBV7-6; j_call: TRBJ2-7
cdr3_aa: CASSHHRGPDEKLFF; v_call: TRBV6-7; j_call: TRBJ1-4
cdr3_aa: CASSQPQGAKAPNYGYTF; v_call: TRBV23-1; j_call: TRBJ1-2
cdr3_aa: CASSLAQGVQTYEQYF; v_call: TRBV7-9; j_call: TRBJ2-7
cdr3_aa: CASSPPGLGNSPLHF; v_call: TRBV18; j_call: TRBJ1-6
cdr3_aa: CASSEGGYGYTF; v_call: TRBV9; j_call: TRBJ1-2
cdr3_aa: CASSQDLPPYYGELFF; v_call: TRBV4-2; j_call: TRBJ2-2
cdr3_aa: CASSGTLAGAIGDTQYF; v_call: TRBV7-8; j_call: TRBJ2-3
cdr3_aa: CASSLGTSTTDTQYF; v_call: TRBV9; j_call: TRBJ2-3
cdr3_aa: CASNIGRGADYGYTF; v_call: TRBV7-2; j_call: TRBJ1-2
cdr3_aa: CASSTDSRNQPQHF; v_call: TRBV6-1; j_call: TRBJ1-5
cdr3_aa: CASLLRGQGLTGELFF; v_call: TRBV19; j_call: TRBJ2-2
cdr3_aa: CAWRRGVGTGYNEQFF; v_call: TRBV30; j_call: TRBJ2-1
cdr3_aa: CASSQRTGGYGYTF; v_call: TRBV4-2; j_call: TRBJ1-2
cdr3_aa: CASSLGIPGQGIYGYTF; v_call: TRBV7-3; j_call: TRBJ1-2
cdr3_aa: CALLRGSSYNSPLHF; v_call: TRBV21-1; j_call: TRBJ1-6
cdr3_aa: CASSLRLETEAFF; v_call: TRBV5-1; j_call: TRBJ1-1
cdr3_aa: CASSPRGSLLQETQYF; v_call: TRBV7-9; j_call: TRBJ2-5
cdr3_aa: CASSPFKTVGNTIYF; v_call: TRBV21-1; j_call: TRBJ1-3
cdr3_aa: CASSRPAGEQFF; v_call: TRBV7-2; j_call: TRBJ2-1
cdr3_aa: CASSQSSGGENEQFF; v_call: TRBV28; j_call: TRBJ2-1
cdr3_aa: CASSSYRGTEAFF; v_call: TRBV7-2; j_call: TRBJ1-1
cdr3_aa: CASSPTGNPYEQYF; v_call: TRBV18; j_call: TRBJ2-7
cdr3_aa: CASSSRLEGTDFWPQHF; v_call: TRBV7-9; j_call: TRBJ1-5
cdr3_aa: CASSFRSGVADTQYF; v_call: TRBV5-6; j_call: TRBJ2-3
cdr3_aa: CASGTGVFGANVLTF; v_call: TRBV2; j_call: TRBJ2-6
cdr3_aa: CASSQDSTGNYEQYF; v_call: TRBV4-3; j_call: TRBJ2-7
cdr3_aa: CSATLGPFSGNTIYF; v_call: TRBV29-1; j_call: TRBJ1-3
cdr3_aa: CASSTERGGSQPQHF; v_call: TRBV19; j_call: TRBJ1-5
cdr3_aa: CASSFTSGGNEQFF; v_call: TRBV7-9; j_call: TRBJ2-1
cdr3_aa: CASSPGDSLQETQYF; v_call: TRBV7-2; j_call: TRBJ2-5
cdr3_aa: CASSVGLGSSYEQYF; v_call: TRBV19; j_call: TRBJ2-7